The rows below give T cell receptor beta chains drawn from one sample of a study of cytomegalovirus exposure and HLA in healthy donors. TCRdb's table, derived via immunoSEQ multiplex PCR, lists solely in-frame clones and lacks some. The sample gives around 160,000 clones, roughly 85% of which show up once; about an eighth is in the top ten. Sequenced input: PBMCs. The receptors were gathered from a man in his forties or fifties in good health and CMV-seropositive. The CDR3 runs from the conserved cysteine through the conserved F or W. D genes are given only for firm matches. Size is stated for part of the rows, as once, few or many counts, or as a class when the clone is expanded.

J gene: TRBJ1-1; clone size: .; V gene: TRBV14; D gene: .; CDR3 protein: CASSQVLGGTEAFF; CDR3 DNA: TGTGCCAGCAGCCAAGTATTGGGGGGCACTGAAGCTTTCTTT
J gene: TRBJ1-1; clone size: .; V gene: TRBV6-5; D gene: .; CDR3 protein: CASRLRTVNTEAFF; CDR3 DNA: TGTGCCAGCAGACTTCGGACAGTTAACACTGAAGCTTTCTTT
J gene: TRBJ2-3; clone size: .; V gene: TRBV7-2; D gene: .; CDR3 protein: CASSLEARGLGTDTQYF; CDR3 DNA: TGTGCCAGCAGCTTAGAGGCGCGGGGGCTTGGCACAGATACGCAGTATTTT
J gene: TRBJ1-2; clone size: .; V gene: TRBV28; D gene: TRBD1; CDR3 protein: CASSFTGADGYTF; CDR3 DNA: TGTGCCAGCAGTTTTACAGGGGCGGATGGCTACACCTTC
J gene: TRBJ2-3; clone size: .; V gene: TRBV9; D gene: TRBD2; CDR3 protein: CASSVGGGRTDTQYF; CDR3 DNA: TGTGCCAGCAGCGTAGGGGGGGGACGCACAGATACGCAGTATTTT
J gene: TRBJ1-4; clone size: .; V gene: TRBV30; D gene: .; CDR3 protein: CAWRHSSTNEKLFF; CDR3 DNA: TGTGCCTGGAGGCACAGTTCAACTAATGAAAAACTGTTTTTT
J gene: TRBJ1-5; clone size: few; V gene: TRBV15; D gene: .; CDR3 protein: CATSRDQGGGYQPQHF; CDR3 DNA: TGTGCCACCAGCAGAGATCAAGGGGGGGGGTATCAGCCCCAGCATTTT
J gene: TRBJ2-7; clone size: .; V gene: TRBV7-2; D gene: .; CDR3 protein: CASSLILAGEQYF; CDR3 DNA: TGTGCCAGCAGCTTAATCCTCGCGGGCGAGCAGTACTTC
J gene: TRBJ2-3; clone size: few; V gene: TRBV7-9; D gene: TRBD1; CDR3 protein: CASSADRVDTQYF; CDR3 DNA: TGTGCCAGCAGCGCAGACAGGGTGGATACGCAGTATTTT
J gene: TRBJ2-2; clone size: .; V gene: TRBV6-1; D gene: TRBD2; CDR3 protein: CASSEPAGGIGELFF; CDR3 DNA: TGTGCCAGCAGTGAACCCGCGGGGGGTATCGGGGAGCTGTTTTTT
J gene: TRBJ1-6; clone size: once; V gene: TRBV19; D gene: .; CDR3 protein: CASSIGLGTPLHF; CDR3 DNA: TGTGCCAGTAGTATCGGACTAGGAACACCCCTCCACTTT
J gene: TRBJ1-1; clone size: .; V gene: TRBV12-5; D gene: TRBD1; CDR3 protein: CASGLGQGRAFF; CDR3 DNA: TGTGCTAGTGGTTTGGGACAGGGGAGAGCTTTCTTT
J gene: TRBJ1-2; clone size: .; V gene: TRBV10-3; D gene: .; CDR3 protein: CAISENPPYYGYTF; CDR3 DNA: TGTGCCATCAGTGAAAATCCGCCCTATTATGGCTACACCTTC
J gene: TRBJ2-1; clone size: .; V gene: TRBV5-5; D gene: TRBD1; CDR3 protein: CASSPVGAGGPEQFF; CDR3 DNA: TGTGCCAGCAGCCCAGTGGGGGCAGGGGGCCCTGAGCAGTTCTTC
J gene: TRBJ2-1; clone size: .; V gene: TRBV4-1; D gene: TRBD2; CDR3 protein: CASSQGLAGGYNEQFF; CDR3 DNA: TGCGCCAGCAGCCAAGGGCTAGCGGGGGGCTACAATGAGCAGTTCTTC
J gene: TRBJ2-5; clone size: .; V gene: TRBV28; D gene: .; CDR3 protein: CASSSYHLVKETQYF; CDR3 DNA: TGTGCCAGCAGTTCCTATCATCTAGTAAAAGAGACCCAGTACTTC
J gene: TRBJ1-1; clone size: .; V gene: TRBV11-2; D gene: TRBD1; CDR3 protein: CASSPLKDRAFSEAFF; CDR3 DNA: TGTGCCAGCAGCCCCCTAAAGGACAGGGCTTTTTCCGAAGCTTTCTTT
J gene: TRBJ2-2; clone size: .; V gene: TRBV6-5; D gene: .; CDR3 protein: CASSFLRGELFF; CDR3 DNA: TGTGCCAGCAGTTTCCTTCGGGGGGAGCTGTTTTTT
J gene: TRBJ2-2; clone size: .; V gene: TRBV5-1; D gene: .; CDR3 protein: CASSPRPTGELFF; CDR3 DNA: TGCGCCAGCAGCCCGCGGCCCACCGGGGAGCTGTTTTTT
J gene: TRBJ2-7; clone size: few; V gene: TRBV7-3; D gene: TRBD1; CDR3 protein: CASSTTGTGGYEQYF; CDR3 DNA: TGTGCCAGCAGCACCACCGGGACAGGGGGCTACGAGCAGTACTTC
J gene: TRBJ2-5; clone size: .; V gene: TRBV7-7; D gene: TRBD2; CDR3 protein: CASSLGSGGGLAETQYF; CDR3 DNA: TGTGCCAGCAGCTTAGGAAGCGGGGGGGGGCTTGCAGAGACCCAGTACTTC
J gene: TRBJ1-2; clone size: .; V gene: TRBV10-2; D gene: TRBD1; CDR3 protein: CASSKDREWGGYTF; CDR3 DNA: TGCGCCAGCAGTAAGGACAGGGAATGGGGTGGCTACACCTTC
J gene: TRBJ2-7; clone size: .; V gene: TRBV28; D gene: .; CDR3 protein: CASTTGTLHEQYF; CDR3 DNA: TGTGCCAGCACTACCGGGACACTCCACGAGCAGTACTTC
J gene: TRBJ1-1; clone size: .; V gene: TRBV7-2; D gene: .; CDR3 protein: CASSLGPGDNTEAFF; CDR3 DNA: TGTGCCAGCAGCTTAGGTCCAGGGGATAACACTGAAGCTTTCTTT
J gene: TRBJ2-3; clone size: .; V gene: TRBV5-1; D gene: TRBD1; CDR3 protein: CASSSPDRGVTDTQYF; CDR3 DNA: TGCGCCAGCAGCTCGCCGGACAGGGGGGTCACAGATACGCAGTATTTT
J gene: TRBJ2-2; clone size: .; V gene: TRBV2; D gene: .; CDR3 protein: CASFLTTGGELFF; CDR3 DNA: TGTGCCAGTTTTCTTACAACAGGCGGGGAGCTGTTTTTT
J gene: TRBJ1-4; clone size: .; V gene: TRBV28; D gene: .; CDR3 protein: CASSEVRTEKLFF; CDR3 DNA: TGTGCCAGCAGTGAAGTGAGAACTGAAAAACTGTTTTTT
J gene: TRBJ1-1; clone size: .; V gene: TRBV7-3; D gene: TRBD1; CDR3 protein: CASSYSPGQGTEAFF; CDR3 DNA: TGTGCCAGCAGCTACTCCCCGGGACAGGGCACTGAAGCTTTCTTT
J gene: TRBJ2-7; clone size: .; V gene: TRBV27; D gene: .; CDR3 protein: CASSLSYRGQGEQYF; CDR3 DNA: TGTGCCAGCAGTTTATCGTATAGGGGCCAGGGGGAGCAGTACTTC
J gene: TRBJ2-7; clone size: .; V gene: TRBV4-2; D gene: TRBD2; CDR3 protein: CASSQVPSLAGGPSPQYF; CDR3 DNA: TGTGCCAGCAGCCAAGTCCCCTCCCTAGCGGGGGGCCCCTCTCCGCAGTACTTC
J gene: TRBJ1-5; clone size: .; V gene: TRBV2; D gene: TRBD1; CDR3 protein: CASSGGQASQPQHF; CDR3 DNA: TGTGCCAGCAGTGGGGGACAGGCAAGTCAGCCCCAGCATTTT
J gene: TRBJ1-2; clone size: .; V gene: TRBV5-5; D gene: .; CDR3 protein: CASSRSKDSWLEGYTF; CDR3 DNA: TGTGCCAGCAGTCGGTCCAAGGACTCATGGTTGGAGGGCTACACCTTC
J gene: TRBJ1-1; clone size: .; V gene: TRBV7-2; D gene: .; CDR3 protein: CASSLGSYTEAFF; CDR3 DNA: TGTGCCAGCAGCTTGGGGAGCTACACTGAAGCTTTCTTT
J gene: TRBJ1-2; clone size: .; V gene: TRBV14; D gene: TRBD1; CDR3 protein: CASSQVDDRGAYGYTF; CDR3 DNA: TGTGCCAGCAGCCAAGTTGACGACAGGGGGGCCTATGGCTACACCTTC
J gene: TRBJ2-7; clone size: .; V gene: TRBV13; D gene: TRBD1; CDR3 protein: CASSLRRGQRDEQYF; CDR3 DNA: TGTGCCAGCAGCTTACGAAGGGGGCAAAGGGACGAGCAGTACTTC
J gene: TRBJ2-2; clone size: few; V gene: TRBV14; D gene: .; CDR3 protein: CASNGVRAGELFF; CDR3 DNA: TGTGCCAGCAACGGAGTACGAGCCGGGGAGCTGTTTTTT
J gene: TRBJ2-1; clone size: .; V gene: TRBV11-2; D gene: TRBD1; CDR3 protein: CASSLVGQGRNYNEQFF; CDR3 DNA: TGTGCCAGCAGCTTAGTAGGACAGGGGAGAAACTACAATGAGCAGTTCTTC
J gene: TRBJ1-5; clone size: .; V gene: TRBV5-8; D gene: TRBD1; CDR3 protein: CASSEGQPNQPQHF; CDR3 DNA: TGTGCCAGCAGCGAGGGACAGCCTAATCAGCCCCAGCATTTT
J gene: TRBJ1-1; clone size: .; V gene: TRBV7-9; D gene: TRBD1; CDR3 protein: CASSKTGTGTEAFF; CDR3 DNA: TGTGCCAGCAGCAAAACCGGGACAGGGACTGAAGCTTTCTTT
J gene: TRBJ2-7; clone size: .; V gene: TRBV4-1; D gene: TRBD1; CDR3 protein: CASSQIRDRGYEQYF; CDR3 DNA: TGCGCCAGCAGCCAAATCCGGGACAGGGGTTACGAGCAGTACTTC
J gene: TRBJ2-7; clone size: .; V gene: TRBV5-1; D gene: TRBD2; CDR3 protein: CASSSRVAGPYEQYF; CDR3 DNA: TGCGCCAGCAGCTCCCGGGTAGCGGGGCCCTACGAGCAGTACTTC
J gene: TRBJ2-3; clone size: .; V gene: TRBV4-1; D gene: .; CDR3 protein: CASSQDPGSTDTQYF; CDR3 DNA: TGCGCCAGCAGCCAAGATCCAGGCAGCACAGATACGCAGTATTTT
J gene: TRBJ2-3; clone size: .; V gene: TRBV29-1; D gene: TRBD2; CDR3 protein: CSVSRVIAGGRDTQYF; CDR3 DNA: TGCAGCGTGAGCCGGGTAATAGCGGGGGGGCGTGATACGCAGTATTTT
J gene: TRBJ1-1; clone size: .; V gene: TRBV11-3; D gene: .; CDR3 protein: CASSLQGMTEAFF; CDR3 DNA: TGTGCCAGCAGCCTCCAGGGAATGACTGAAGCTTTCTTT
J gene: TRBJ2-7; clone size: .; V gene: TRBV9; D gene: TRBD2; CDR3 protein: CASSVEAASGGIYEQYF; CDR3 DNA: TGTGCCAGCAGCGTAGAGGCCGCTAGCGGGGGGATTTACGAGCAGTACTTC